What follows is one T cell receptor (beta chain) and its context. CDR1 is SGDLS and CDR2 is YYNGEE in the germline V gene. Trimming left V 7 bases short and J 3 bases short, with 8 bases between. The CDR3 has 11 amino acids. The data derive from a study of shared clonotypes between healthy human individuals. The protocol was immunoSEQ multiplex PCR, while the TCRdb copy is restricted to in-frame clones and leaves out a portion. The repertoire includes roughly 2,000,000 clones, 93% of them detected once, and around 1.8% sits in the top ten. Naive CD8 cells comprised CD45RO-negative, CCR7-positively selected cells, excluding terminally differentiated effector memory CD45RA+ cells.

This chain connects TRBV9 to TRBJ2-7; D is possibly TRBD2 (6 bases). The sequenced sample consisted of naive CD8+ T cells from PBMCs. The clonotype comes from a man aged 18 to 29 in good health. Some clones in this sample may be carry-over from other donors' samples. CDR3 DNA sequence: TGTGCCAGCGGAGGGGACTACGAGCAGTACTTC. Translation: CASGGDYEQYF.